Sequencing of this T cell receptor beta chain was carried out in a study of human T cells and chemical hapten exposure. Turning to the study itself: For sensitization, 2% DPC was applied to an approximately 2 cm by approximately 2 cm patch of upper inner arm skin.

Looked up from germline, CDR1 is SGDLS and CDR2 is YYNGEE. Trimming shortened V by 2 bases and J by 3 bases, and 11 bases separated the two germline ends. CDR3 size: 14 residues. General study points: PT1 expanded TCR counts and patch test score were linked, and their correlation was positive.

Only a few counts were recorded for this clonotype. The antigen is unknown. Sample time point: patch test 2, 6 weeks after DPC sensitization. This sample's treatment: therapeutic diphenylcyclopropenone sensitization with weekly scalp DPC. Unique molecular identifiers were affixed to discrete cDNA molecules within the library. Each CDR3 protein gets one entry after TCRdb re-called the RACE reads with MiXCR. Of some 99,000 distinct CDR3 sequences in the sample, roughly a tenth were seen once. This TCR was recovered from a woman between 35 and 50 years old with alopecia areata. Some clones in this sample may be carry-over from other donors' samples. The J gene is TRBJ1-2, the V gene TRBV9; TRBD1 might be the D (6 bases). The sequencing here drew on whole blood, taken in connection with sensitization to the hapten diphenylcyclopropenone (DPC). The CDR3 loop is CASSVGGADYGYTF. Written as DNA, the CDR3 is TGTGCCAGCAGCGTCGGGGGCGCGGACTATGGCTACACCTTC.